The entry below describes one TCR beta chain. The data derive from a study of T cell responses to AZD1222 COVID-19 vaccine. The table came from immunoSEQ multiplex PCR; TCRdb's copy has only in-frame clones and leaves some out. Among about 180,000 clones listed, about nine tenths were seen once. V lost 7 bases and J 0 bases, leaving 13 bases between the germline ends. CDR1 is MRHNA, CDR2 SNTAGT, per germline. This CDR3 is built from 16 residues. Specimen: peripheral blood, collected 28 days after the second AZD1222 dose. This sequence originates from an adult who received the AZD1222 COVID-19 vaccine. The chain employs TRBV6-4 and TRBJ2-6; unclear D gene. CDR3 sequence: CASNPSSSSGANVLTF. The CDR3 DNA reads TGTGCCAGCAACCCCAGCAGCAGCTCTGGGGCCAACGTCCTGACTTTC.